The 27 T cell receptor beta chains below all came from one sample that was sequenced in a study of shared clonotypes between healthy human individuals. Profiling relied on immunoSEQ multiplex PCR, and the TCRdb table lists in-frame clones only, not all of them. The sample has about 480,000 clones, about three quarters seen once; the top ten hold about an eighth. Material: PBMCs. All receptors come from a woman aged 40 to 50 in good health. Some clones in this sample may be carry-over from other donors' samples.

The chain has TRBV6-1 and TRBJ2-3; 12 nucleotides align to TRBD2. This CDR3 is built from 18 residues. The germline CDR1 and CDR2 sequences are MNHNS and SASEGT. The trim removed 6 bases at V and 2 bases at J, leaving 12 bases unmatched. The CDR3 spells CASRETLWTSGTTDTQYF. CDR3 nucleotide sequence: TGTGCCAGCAGAGAAACCCTTTGGACTAGCGGGACCACAGATACGCAGTATTTT.

V is TRBV18 and J is TRBJ2-5; either TRBD1 or TRBD2 may fit D (5 bases each). Germline CDR1 is KGHSH and CDR2 is LQKENI. Trimming took 8 bases from V and 5 from J, leaving 12 bases between them. This CDR3 comprises 12 residues. The CDR3 coding sequence is TGTGCCAGCCTTTTACGGGACGAGACCCAGTACTTC. It yields the protein CASLLRDETQYF.

The chain joins TRBV7-3 to TRBJ2-3; tentatively, D is TRBD1 or TRBD2 (5 bases each). The length of the CDR3 is 14 residues. Trimming took off 3 bases at V and 6 bases at J, with 13 bases between the two ends. Germline V gene lookup returns CDR1 SGHTA and CDR2 FQGTGA. CDR3 in DNA: TGTGCCAGCAGCTTCCGGGACCAGAGGGATACGCAGTATTTT. It yields the protein CASSFRDQRDTQYF. The full variable domain, in which reference TRBV7-3 and TRBJ2-3 provide the parts outside the CDR3, is GAGVSQTPSNKVTEKGKYVELRCDPISGHTALYWYRQSLGQGPEFLIYFQGTGAADDSGLPNDRFFAVRPEGSVSTLKIQRTERGDSAVYLCASSFRDQRDTQYFGPGTRLTVL.

The chain uses TRBV10-1 and TRBJ2-5; D is perhaps TRBD2 (6 bases). V dropped 3 bases and J dropped 1 base, with 6 bases sitting between them. From germline, CDR1 is WNHNN and CDR2 SYGVQD (reference sequence). This CDR3 is 13 amino acids long. The CDR3 DNA is TGCGCCAGCAGTGACGGGGGCCAAGAGACCCAGTACTTC. Encoded protein: CASSDGGQETQYF.

The CDR3 here is CASSLVGIGELFF. The CDR3 DNA reads TGTGCCAGTAGTTTGGTAGGAATCGGGGAGCTGTTTTTT. The gene calls are TRBV19 and TRBJ2-2; D call uncertain. Trimming left V 5 bases short and J 7 bases short, with 11 bases between. The CDR3 has 13 residues. Germline V lookup: CDR1 LNHDA, CDR2 SQIVND (reference sequence).

The table lists this clone with a few counts. This sequence joins TRBV10-2 and TRBJ2-3; 8 bases are a match to TRBD2. V trimming: 6 bases; J trimming: 4 bases; junction bases outside the gene matches: 9. CDR3 length equals 15 residues. Germline V gene lookup returns CDR1 WSHSY and CDR2 SAAADI. This CDR3 is CASRGEAGVADTQYF. The CDR3 DNA sequence: TGCGCCAGCAGGGGGGAAGCGGGAGTTGCAGATACGCAGTATTTT.

This clone is a singleton in its sample. The chain uses TRBV18 and TRBJ2-1, with 7 bases lining up with TRBD2. The germline CDR1 and CDR2 sequences are KGHSH and LQKENI. Trimming cost V 4 bases and J 9 bases; bases outside gene matches: 6. The CDR3 covers 13 residues. The CDR3: CASSRDYPGEQFF. CDR3 nucleotide sequence: TGTGCCAGCTCACGGGACTATCCAGGTGAGCAGTTCTTC.

The chain couples TRBV27 to TRBJ2-1; 7 bases are a match to TRBD2. The CDR3 is 16 amino acids. Per the germline V gene, CDR1 is MNHEY and CDR2 is SMNVEV (reference sequence). The junction had 7 bases not matched to a gene; V was cut back by 1 base and J by 4 bases. The CDR3 coding sequence is TGTGCCAGCAGTTTATTTTCGGCTAGCGGATACAATGAGCAGTTCTTC. This codes for CASSLFSASGYNEQFF.

This clone came up a few times. This chain connects TRBV14 to TRBJ2-7; D is ambiguous. Trimming shortened V by 4 bases and J by 5 bases, and 18 bases separated the two germline ends. CDR3 length equals 15 residues. Germline lookup yields CDR1 SGHDN and CDR2 FVKESK. CDR3 region: CASSRFGLLRDEQYF. Here the CDR3 DNA reads TGTGCCAGCAGCCGCTTTGGGCTGTTAAGAGACGAGCAGTACTTC.

The rearrangement joins TRBV7-8 to TRBJ2-7; a weak D match, TRBD2 (5 bases). CDR3 length: 16 amino acids. Trimming shortened V by 4 bases and J by 0 bases, and 16 bases separated the two germline ends. CDR1 is SGHVS, CDR2 FQNEAQ, per germline. As DNA, the CDR3 is TGTGCCAGCAGCTCAAGAGGGCGGAAGAGCTCCTACGAGCAGTACTTC. Translating gives CASSSRGRKSSYEQYF. The variable domain in full, completed from reference TRBV7-8 and TRBJ2-7, reads GAGVSQSPRYKVAKRGQDVALRCDPISGHVSLFWYQQALGQGPEFLTYFQNEAQLDKSGLPSDRFFAERPEGSVSTLKIQRTQQEDSAVYLCASSSRGRKSSYEQYFGPGTRLTVT.

The V call is TRBV5-1, the J call TRBJ1-1, with 7 positions matching TRBD1. The V gene's germline CDR1 is SGHRS and CDR2 YFSETQ. CDR3 length equals 14 residues. After removal of 4 bases from V and 1 base from J, the junction contained 4 bases not matched to a gene. CDR3: CASSDDRANTEAFF. Written as DNA, the CDR3 is TGCGCCAGCAGCGACGACAGGGCGAACACTGAAGCTTTCTTT.

The chain uses TRBV28 and TRBJ1-6; the D gene is possibly TRBD1 (6 bases). The germline V gene encodes CDR1 MDHEN and CDR2 SYDVKM. Trimming cost V 5 bases and J 5 bases, with 13 bases left between them. CDR3 length equals 15 residues. The CDR3 loop is CASSRPDRDNSPLHF. CDR3 nucleotide sequence: TGTGCCAGCAGTCGGCCGGACAGAGATAATTCACCCCTCCACTTT.

The CDR3 is CASSQAGSGAYEQYF. The CDR3 DNA follows: TGTGCCAGCAGCCAGGCAGGGTCCGGGGCCTACGAGCAGTACTTC. The chain links TRBV4-2 to TRBJ2-7; D is tentatively TRBD1 or TRBD2 (5 bases each). Trimming pared 3 bases from V and 2 bases from J, leaving 14 bases between. Germline CDR1 is LGHNA and CDR2 is YNFKEQ. The length of the CDR3 is 15 residues.

The genes are TRBV5-1 and TRBJ2-6; D is possibly TRBD2 (6 bases). V was trimmed by 3 bases and J by 4 bases, leaving 11 bases between them. The CDR3 sequence is 15 residues long. Germline V gene data show CDR1 as SGHRS and CDR2 as YFSETQ. The CDR3 spells CASSSTGEGANVLTF. Written as DNA, the CDR3 is TGCGCCAGCAGCTCCACGGGGGAGGGGGCCAACGTCCTGACTTTC.

The table lists this clone with a count of one. This rearrangement joins TRBV5-4 to TRBJ2-5; no clear D. The V gene's germline CDR1 is SGHNT and CDR2 YYREEE (reference sequence). This CDR3 is 12 amino acids long. Trimming shortened V by 6 bases and J by 2 bases, and 8 bases separated the two germline ends. Here the CDR3 reads CASTAGQETQYF. The CDR3 bases are TGTGCCAGCACCGCCGGACAAGAGACCCAGTACTTC.

This chain connects TRBV5-1 to TRBJ2-5; D tentatively reads TRBD1 or TRBD2 (5 bases each). The V end was cut by 2 bases, the J end by 2 bases, with 13 bases between. The CDR3 spans 15 residues. Germline CDR1 and CDR2: SGHRS and YFSETQ. CDR3: CASSLEGPPQETQYF. The CDR3 DNA reads TGCGCCAGCAGCTTAGAGGGACCGCCTCAAGAGACCCAGTACTTC.

The chain links TRBV18 to TRBJ2-7, with 9 positions matching TRBD1. Trimming at V came to 4 bases and at J to 4 bases, leaving 5 bases not matched to a gene. There are 14 residues in the CDR3. The germline V gene has CDR1 KGHSH and CDR2 LQKENI. The DNA of the CDR3 is TGTGCCAGCTCACTAACAGGGGGCTTGTACGAGCAGTACTTC. Its protein is CASSLTGGLYEQYF.

The chain has TRBV11-2 and TRBJ2-3, with 8 bases identical to TRBD2. Trimming removed 5 bases from V and 3 bases from J; junction bases left unmatched: 13. Germline V gene sequence: CDR1 SGHAT, CDR2 FQNNGV. This CDR3 region has 17 residues. CDR3 region: CASSVSSAGVATDTQYF. In DNA form, the CDR3 reads TGTGCCAGCAGCGTCTCGTCAGCGGGAGTGGCGACAGATACGCAGTATTTT.

This sequence joins TRBV7-9 and TRBJ1-2; no clear D. Germline CDR1 and CDR2: SEHNR and FQNEAQ (reference sequence). The V end lost 5 bases, the J end lost 5 bases, and 18 bases lay between the germline ends. This CDR3 has 15 amino acids. The CDR3: CASSPPSRVWYGYTF. The CDR3, as DNA: TGTGCCAGCAGCCCCCCTTCCCGGGTATGGTATGGCTACACCTTC.

V and J are TRBV15 and TRBJ2-7; D perhaps matches TRBD2 (5 bases). The germline CDR1 and CDR2 sequences are LNHNV and YYDKDF (reference sequence). This CDR3 contains 16 residues. V lost 0 bases and J 2 bases, leaving 14 bases between the germline ends. The CDR3 loop is CATSRERVFSAYEQYF. The CDR3 nucleotides are TGTGCCACCAGCAGAGAGCGGGTCTTCAGTGCCTACGAGCAGTACTTC.

In nucleotides, the CDR3 is TGCGCCAGCAGCTCCGGGTCTAGTACTCACAATGAGCAGTTCTTC. This translates into CASSSGSSTHNEQFF. This sequence joins TRBV5-1 and TRBJ2-1; D is ambiguous. Per germline, CDR1 SGHRS and CDR2 YFSETQ. This CDR3 is 15 amino acids long. V lost 3 bases to trimming and J lost 5 bases, with 15 bases between them.

The chain employs TRBV10-3 and TRBJ2-7, with a weak D call TRBD1 (5 bases). Between the trimmed V and J ends, which lost 0 bases and 1 base, there was a span of 7 bases. Per the germline V gene, CDR1 is ENHRY and CDR2 is SYGVKD. This CDR3 region has 14 residues. The CDR3 loop reads CAISESAGSYEQYF. The CDR3 nucleotides read TGTGCCATCAGTGAGTCGGCAGGGTCCTACGAGCAGTACTTC.

The J gene is TRBJ2-7, the V gene TRBV5-1; unclear D gene. The CDR3 totals 15 residues. Trimming removed 0 bases at V and 0 bases at J, with 10 bases between. CDR1 and CDR2 from the germline V gene are SGHRS and YFSETQ. The CDR3 region is CASSLGPTSSYEQYF. The CDR3 DNA reads TGCGCCAGCAGCTTGGGACCCACCAGCTCCTACGAGCAGTACTTC.

This sequence joins TRBV28 and TRBJ2-7, with D possibly matching TRBD1 (6 bases). CDR3 size: 15 residues. The germline gives CDR1 MDHEN, CDR2 SYDVKM. V dropped 4 bases and J dropped 7 bases, with 20 bases sitting between them. CDR3 sequence reads: CASSWDTTHPVEQYF. For the CDR3, the DNA is TGTGCCAGCAGTTGGGACACCACGCACCCCGTTGAGCAGTACTTC. The variable domain in full, completed from reference TRBV28 and TRBJ2-7, reads DVKVTQSSRYLVKRTGEKVFLECVQDMDHENMFWYRQDPGLGLRLIYFSYDVKMKEKGDIPEGYSVSREKKERFSLILESASTNQTSMYLCASSWDTTHPVEQYFGPGTRLTVT.

The rearrangement joins TRBV28 to TRBJ2-5; the D gene is possibly TRBD2 (5 bases). The closer fit of TRBJ2-7 to the DNA end suggests the J call may be wrong. This CDR3 spans 12 amino acids. Germline loops: CDR1 MDHEN, CDR2 SYDVKM. This CDR3 reads CASTPAVGEQYF. For the CDR3, the DNA is TGTGCCAGCACCCCAGCGGTCGGCGAGCAGTACTTC.

The rearrangement joins TRBV4-2 to TRBJ2-5; 12 bases are a match to TRBD2. The junction had 3 bases not matched to a gene; V was cut back by 0 bases and J by 1 base. The CDR3 totals 17 residues. CDR1 LGHNA and CDR2 YNFKEQ come from the germline V gene. CDR3 coding DNA: TGTGCCAGCAGCCAAGATCCACTAGCGGGAGGCCAAGAGACCCAGTACTTC. Its translation is CASSQDPLAGGQETQYF.

This clone was counted once. This chain connects TRBV9 to TRBJ2-3, with 7 bases fitting TRBD2. This CDR3 comprises 15 residues. The V gene's germline CDR1 is SGDLS and CDR2 YYNGEE. The V segment lost 4 bases and the J segment 0 bases; nucleotides outside the gene matches: 5. The CDR3 sequence: CASSRGDSSTDTQYF. CDR3 coding DNA: TGTGCCAGCAGCCGGGGGGATTCTAGCACAGATACGCAGTATTTT.